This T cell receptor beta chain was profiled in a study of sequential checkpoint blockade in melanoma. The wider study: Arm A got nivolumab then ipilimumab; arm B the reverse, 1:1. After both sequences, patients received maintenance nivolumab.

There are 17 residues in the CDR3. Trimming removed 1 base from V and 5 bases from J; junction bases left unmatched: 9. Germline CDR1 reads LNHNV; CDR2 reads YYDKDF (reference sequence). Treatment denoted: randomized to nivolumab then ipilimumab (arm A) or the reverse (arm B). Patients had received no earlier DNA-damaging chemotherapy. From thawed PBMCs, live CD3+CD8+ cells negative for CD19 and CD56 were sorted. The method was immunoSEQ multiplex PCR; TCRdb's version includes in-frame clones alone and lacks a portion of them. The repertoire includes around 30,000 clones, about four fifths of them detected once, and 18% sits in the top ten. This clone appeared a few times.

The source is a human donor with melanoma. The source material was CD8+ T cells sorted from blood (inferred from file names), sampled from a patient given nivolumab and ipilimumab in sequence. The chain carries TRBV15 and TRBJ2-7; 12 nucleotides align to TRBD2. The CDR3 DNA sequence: TGTGCCACCAGCAGAGTCTACTTCGGGACTAGCGGGCACGAGCAGTACTTC. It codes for CATSRVYFGTSGHEQYF.